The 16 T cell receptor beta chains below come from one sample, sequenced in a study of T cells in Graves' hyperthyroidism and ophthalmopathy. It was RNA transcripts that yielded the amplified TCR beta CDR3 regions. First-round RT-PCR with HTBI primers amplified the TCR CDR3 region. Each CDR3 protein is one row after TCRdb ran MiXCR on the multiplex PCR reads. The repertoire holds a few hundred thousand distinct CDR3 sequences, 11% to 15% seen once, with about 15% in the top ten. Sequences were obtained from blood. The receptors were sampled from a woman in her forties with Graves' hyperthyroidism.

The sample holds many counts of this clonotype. The CDR3 DNA sequence: TGCGCCAGCAGCTTGTTGTTGGGAGCACCCCAAGAGACCCAGTACTTC. Protein: CASSLLLGAPQETQYF. The V gene is TRBV5-1, the J gene TRBJ2-5, with D tentatively TRBD2 (5 bases). Germline V gives CDR1 SGHRS, CDR2 YFSETQ. V lost 1 base, J lost 1 base, and 14 bases lay in between. This CDR3 is 16 amino acids long.

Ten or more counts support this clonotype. The CDR3 DNA is TGTGCCAGCAGCCCTAGTTTATCGGCCAACGTCCTGACTTTC. Amino acid sequence: CASSPSLSANVLTF. The V and J genes are TRBV11-2 and TRBJ2-6; no clear D. Germline V gene lookup returns CDR1 SGHAT and CDR2 FQNNGV. With 5 bases removed from V and 6 bases from J, the gap between germline ends came to 11 bases. CDR3 length: 14 residues.

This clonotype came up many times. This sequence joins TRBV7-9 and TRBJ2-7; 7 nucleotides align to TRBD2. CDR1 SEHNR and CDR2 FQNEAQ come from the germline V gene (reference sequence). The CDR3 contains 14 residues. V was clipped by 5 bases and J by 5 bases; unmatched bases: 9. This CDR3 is CASSRTSHEHEQYF. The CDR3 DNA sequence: TGTGCCAGCAGCAGGACTAGTCACGAGCACGAGCAGTACTTC.

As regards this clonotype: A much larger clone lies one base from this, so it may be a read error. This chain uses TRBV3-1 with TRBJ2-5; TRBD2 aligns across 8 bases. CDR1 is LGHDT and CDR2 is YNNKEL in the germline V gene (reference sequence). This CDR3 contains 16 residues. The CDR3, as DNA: TGTGCCAGCAGCCCCCGAGGAGCGGGAGCCCAAGAGACCCAGCACTTC. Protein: CASSPRGAGAQETQHF.

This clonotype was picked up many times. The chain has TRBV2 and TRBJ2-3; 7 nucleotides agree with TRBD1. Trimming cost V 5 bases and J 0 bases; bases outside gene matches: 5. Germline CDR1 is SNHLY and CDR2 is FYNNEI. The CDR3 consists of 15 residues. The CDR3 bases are TGTGCCAGCAGTTGGACAGGACCTAGCACAGATACGCAGTATTTT. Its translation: CASSWTGPSTDTQYF.

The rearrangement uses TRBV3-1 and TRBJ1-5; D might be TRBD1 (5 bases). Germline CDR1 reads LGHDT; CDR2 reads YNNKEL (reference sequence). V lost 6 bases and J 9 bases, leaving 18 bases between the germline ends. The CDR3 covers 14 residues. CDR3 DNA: TGTGCCAGCAGTGCGGGGACGGGGGAGATGCCCCAGCATTTT. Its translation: CASSAGTGEMPQHF.

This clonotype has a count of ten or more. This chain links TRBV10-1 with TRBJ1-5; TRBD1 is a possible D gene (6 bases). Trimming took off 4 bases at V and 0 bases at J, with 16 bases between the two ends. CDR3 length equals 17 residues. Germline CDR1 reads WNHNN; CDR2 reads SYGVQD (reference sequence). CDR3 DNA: TGCGCCAGCAGTGGTCGGGGTAGGGGGGATAGCAATCAGCCCCAGCATTTT. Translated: CASSGRGRGDSNQPQHF.

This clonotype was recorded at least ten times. The CDR3 nucleotides are TGCAGTGCTAGAGACTCCTTTGAAGGGGAGCTGTTTTTT. Translating it yields CSARDSFEGELFF. V gene TRBV20-1 combines with J gene TRBJ2-2, with D hard to call. CDR1 is DFQATT, CDR2 SNEGSKA, per germline (reference sequence). Trimming left V 0 bases short and J 8 bases short, with 10 bases between. CDR3 size: 13 residues.

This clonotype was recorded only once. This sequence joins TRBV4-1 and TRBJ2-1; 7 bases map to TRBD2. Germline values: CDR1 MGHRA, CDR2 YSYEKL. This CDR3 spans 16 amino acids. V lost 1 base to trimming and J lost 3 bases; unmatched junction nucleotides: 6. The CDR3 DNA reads TGCGCCAGCAGCCAAGGGCTAGCGGTTAACTACAATGAGCAGTTCTTC. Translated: CASSQGLAVNYNEQFF.

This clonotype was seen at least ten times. Written as DNA, the CDR3 is TGCAGTGCTAGAGATCCGTGGGCGGATCTAGCACCAGATACGCAGTATTTT. Translating gives CSARDPWADLAPDTQYF. This chain uses TRBV20-1 with TRBJ2-3; possibly TRBD2 for D (5 bases). CDR1 and CDR2 (germline): DFQATT, SNEGSKA (reference sequence). The V end was cut by 0 bases, the J end by 4 bases, with 20 bases between. The CDR3 is 17 residues long.

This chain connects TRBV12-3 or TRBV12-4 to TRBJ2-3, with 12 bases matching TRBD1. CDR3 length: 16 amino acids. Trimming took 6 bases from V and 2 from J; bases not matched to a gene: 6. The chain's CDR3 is CASRPGTGGNTDTQYF. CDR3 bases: TGTGCCAGCAGACCAGGGACAGGGGGCAACACAGATACGCAGTATTTT.

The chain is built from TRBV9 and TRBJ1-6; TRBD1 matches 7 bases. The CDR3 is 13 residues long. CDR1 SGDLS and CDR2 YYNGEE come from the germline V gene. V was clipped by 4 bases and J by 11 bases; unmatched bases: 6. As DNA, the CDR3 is TGTGCCAGCAGCAATCCAGGGGGAGCACCCCTCCACTTT. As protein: CASSNPGGAPLHF.

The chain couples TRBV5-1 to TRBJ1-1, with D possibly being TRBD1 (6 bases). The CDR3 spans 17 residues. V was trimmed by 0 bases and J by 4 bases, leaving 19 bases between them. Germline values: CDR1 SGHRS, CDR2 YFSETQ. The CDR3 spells CASSLAGTGLRFTEAFF. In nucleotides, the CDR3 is TGCGCCAGCAGCTTGGCCGGCACAGGGTTGCGTTTCACTGAAGCTTTCTTT. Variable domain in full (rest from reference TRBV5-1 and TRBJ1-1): KAGVTQTPRYLIKTRGQQVTLSCSPISGHRSVSWYQQTPGQGLQFLFEYFSETQRNKGNFPGRFSGRQFSNSRSEMNVSTLELGDSALYLCASSLAGTGLRFTEAFFGQGTRLTVV.

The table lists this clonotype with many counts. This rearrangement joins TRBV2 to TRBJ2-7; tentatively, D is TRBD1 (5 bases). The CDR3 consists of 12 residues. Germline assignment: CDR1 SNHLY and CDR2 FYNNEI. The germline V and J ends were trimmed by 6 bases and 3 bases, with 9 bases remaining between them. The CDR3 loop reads CASRAQGYEQYF. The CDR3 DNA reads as TGTGCCAGCAGGGCCCAGGGCTACGAGCAGTACTTC.

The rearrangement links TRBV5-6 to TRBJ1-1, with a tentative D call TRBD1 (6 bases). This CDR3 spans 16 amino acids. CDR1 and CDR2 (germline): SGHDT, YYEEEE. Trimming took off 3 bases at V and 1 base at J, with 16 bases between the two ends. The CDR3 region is CASSWGVSRGNTEAFF. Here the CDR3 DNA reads TGTGCCAGCAGCTGGGGGGTCTCCAGGGGGAACACTGAAGCTTTCTTT. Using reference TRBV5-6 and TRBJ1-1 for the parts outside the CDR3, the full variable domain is DAGVTQSPTHLIKTRGQQVTLRCSPKSGHDTVSWYQQALGQGPQFIFQYYEEEERQRGNFPDRFSGHQFPNYSSELNVNALLLGDSALYLCASSWGVSRGNTEAFFGQGTRLTVV.

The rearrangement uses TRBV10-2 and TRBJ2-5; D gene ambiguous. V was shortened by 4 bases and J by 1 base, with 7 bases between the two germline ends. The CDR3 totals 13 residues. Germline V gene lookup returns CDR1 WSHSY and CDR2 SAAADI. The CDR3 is CASSAYFQETQYF. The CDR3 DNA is TGCGCCAGCAGTGCCTATTTCCAAGAGACCCAGTACTTC.